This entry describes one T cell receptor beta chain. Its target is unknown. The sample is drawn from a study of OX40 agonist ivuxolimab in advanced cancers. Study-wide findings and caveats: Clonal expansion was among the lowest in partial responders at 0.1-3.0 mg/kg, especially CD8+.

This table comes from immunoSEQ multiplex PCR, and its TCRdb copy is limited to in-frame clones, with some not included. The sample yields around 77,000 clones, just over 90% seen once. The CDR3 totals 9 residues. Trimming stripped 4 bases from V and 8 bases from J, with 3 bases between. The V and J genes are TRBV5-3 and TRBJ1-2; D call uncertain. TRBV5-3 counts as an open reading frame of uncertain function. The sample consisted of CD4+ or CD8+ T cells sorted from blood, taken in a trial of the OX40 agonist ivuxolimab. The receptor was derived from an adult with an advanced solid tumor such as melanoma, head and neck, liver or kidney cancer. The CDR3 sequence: CARSTGYTF. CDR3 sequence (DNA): TGTGCCAGAAGCACCGGCTACACCTTC.